This T cell receptor (beta chain) was observed in a study of blood T cells in healthy people across ages. This CDR3 has 16 amino acids. CDR1 and CDR2 from the germline V gene are SGDLS and YYNGEE. Trimming at V came to 3 bases and at J to 9 bases, leaving 14 bases not matched to a gene. Alongside a J-beta primer mix, a sample-barcoded 5' primer served in a second PCR lasting roughly 6 to 11 cycles. A template-switch adaptor that had 12 random nucleotides put a tag on each cDNA molecule. Every individual sample yielded 2.5 million or more paired-end reads (each containing CDR3). A single record per CDR3 protein comes from TCRdb applying MiXCR to the 5' RACE reads. The sample records about 570,000 distinct CDR3 sequences, approximately 25% being singletons. Each donor gave around 9.3 milliliters of peripheral blood. This clonotype was seen more than once but under ten times.

The sequencing input was blood. The sequence derives from a woman aged 70-85 years in good health. The gene calls are TRBV9 and TRBJ2-2; 7 nucleotides match TRBD2. CDR3 amino acids: CASSARGRGVKRELFF. The CDR3 bases are TGTGCCAGCAGCGCCCGGGGGAGGGGCGTAAAGAGGGAGCTGTTTTTT.